This T cell receptor beta chain was profiled in a study of cytomegalovirus exposure and HLA in healthy donors. Turning to this clone: Its target is not known.

V lost 3 bases and J 8 bases, leaving 16 bases between the germline ends. The CDR3 runs 14 residues. CDR1 and CDR2 (germline): MGHDK, SYGVNS. Only in-frame clones appear in the TCRdb table, and some are missing; sequencing was by immunoSEQ multiplex PCR. The sample includes 300,000 to 350,000 clones, approximately 85% of them seen just once. Whole-study findings and limits: A few chains linked to CMV were shown in vitro to be specific for CMV antigens.

This TCR came from a man under 40 in good health and CMV-seronegative. The chain is built from TRBV25-1 and TRBJ1-2; no clear D. Sequences were obtained from PBMCs. CDR3 sequence reads: CASSDNRAGSGYTF. The CDR3 DNA reads as TGTGCCAGCAGTGATAATCGGGCGGGTAGCGGCTACACCTTC.